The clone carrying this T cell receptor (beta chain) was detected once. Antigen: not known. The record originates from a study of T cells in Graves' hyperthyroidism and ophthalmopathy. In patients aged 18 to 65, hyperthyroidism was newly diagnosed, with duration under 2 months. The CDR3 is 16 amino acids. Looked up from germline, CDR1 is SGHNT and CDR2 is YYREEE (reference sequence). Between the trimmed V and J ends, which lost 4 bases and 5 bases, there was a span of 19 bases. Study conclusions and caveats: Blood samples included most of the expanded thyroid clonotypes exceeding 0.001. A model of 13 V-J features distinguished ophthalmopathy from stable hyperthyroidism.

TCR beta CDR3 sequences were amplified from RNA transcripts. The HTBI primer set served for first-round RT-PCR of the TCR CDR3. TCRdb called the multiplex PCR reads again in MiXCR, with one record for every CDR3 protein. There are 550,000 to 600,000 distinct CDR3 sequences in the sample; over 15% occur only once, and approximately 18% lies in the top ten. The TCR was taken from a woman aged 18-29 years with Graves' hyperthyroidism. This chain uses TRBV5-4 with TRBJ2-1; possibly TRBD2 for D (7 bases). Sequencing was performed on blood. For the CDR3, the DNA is TGTGCCAGCAGCCCGTACCCGGGGGCGGGGGACAATGAGCAGTTCTTC. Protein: CASSPYPGAGDNEQFF.